The rows below give T cell receptor beta chains drawn from one sample of a study of blood T cell repertoires in COVID-19. TCRdb keeps only in-frame clones here, not all; method: immunoSEQ multiplex PCR. The sample shows 150,000 to 190,000 clones, roughly 71% of them seen only once. Input material: peripheral blood. The receptors derive from a woman at least 80 years old with acute or convalescent COVID-19. CDR3s include the opening cysteine and the closing phenylalanine or tryptophan. The D gene is left open where the match is weak. Clone size, where shown, is once, few, many, or a class for clones that have expanded.

d_call	v_call	clone_size	cdr3_length	j_call	cdr3_nt	cdr3_aa
TRBD1	TRBV5-4	NA	16	TRBJ2-1	TGTGCCAGCAGCTTGGTACCAGGGGGTAATTGGAATGAGCAGTTCTTC	CASSLVPGGNWNEQFF
NA	TRBV2	NA	16	TRBJ2-7	TGTGCCAGCAGAGTCCTAACGACCGGGACAAACTACGAGCAGTACTTC	CASRVLTTGTNYEQYF
NA	TRBV10-3	once	13	TRBJ2-7	TGTGCCATCAGTGACCAGGTCAGATATGAGCAGTACTTC	CAISDQVRYEQYF
NA	TRBV16	NA	15	TRBJ1-1	TGTGCCAGCAGCCAAGGGGTGGTTCGGGGGTTCGAAGCTTTCTTT	CASSQGVVRGFEAFF
TRBD1	TRBV5-5	many	15	TRBJ1-5	TGTGCCAGCAGCATCGCGGACAGGCAGAATCAGCCCCAGCATTTT	CASSIADRQNQPQHF
TRBD2	TRBV5-6	NA	16	TRBJ2-7	TGTGCCAGCAGCTTGTTGGGGACTAGCGGGACGTACGAGCAGTACTTC	CASSLLGTSGTYEQYF
NA	TRBV30	NA	15	TRBJ2-2	TGTGCCTGCAACAAGACTGTGGCGAACACCGGGGAGCTGTTTTTT	CACNKTVANTGELFF
TRBD1	TRBV19	NA	14	TRBJ2-2	TGTGCCAGTAGACGACAGGGCTCGACCGGGGAGCTGTTTTTT	CASRRQGSTGELFF
NA	TRBV7-3	NA	13	TRBJ1-1	TGTGCCAGCAGCTTAAGTGGGGCTGGCAGAGCTTTCTTT	CASSLSGAGRAFF
TRBD2	TRBV7-3	NA	17	TRBJ2-1	TGTGCCAGCAGCTTATTGGCGACTAGCGGGTCCTACAATGAGCAGTTCTTC	CASSLLATSGSYNEQFF
NA	TRBV27	NA	14	TRBJ1-1	TGTGCCAGCAGCCCAGGGAACATGAACACTGAAGCTTTCTTT	CASSPGNMNTEAFF
NA	TRBV18	NA	15	TRBJ1-1	TGTGCCAGCTCACCACCGTTCCAGCGAGGTGGTGAAGCTTTCTTT	CASSPPFQRGGEAFF
NA	TRBV5-1	NA	13	TRBJ1-1	TGCGCCAGCAGAAACGGCGGGAACACTGAAGCTTTCTTT	CASRNGGNTEAFF
NA	TRBV11-3	NA	16	TRBJ2-7	TGTGCCAGCAGCTCGACATCCGGGACAAAAATCTACGAGCAGTACTTC	CASSSTSGTKIYEQYF
NA	TRBV30	NA	14	TRBJ2-4	TGTGCCTGGTGCCCTTCACCCGTAACTAACATTCAGTACTTC	CAWCPSPVTNIQYF
TRBD2	TRBV4-3	NA	18	TRBJ2-3	TGCGCCAGCAGCCCCGGGACTAGCGGGGAGTACGTCACAGATACGCAGTATTTT	CASSPGTSGEYVTDTQYF
TRBD1	TRBV7-9	NA	15	TRBJ2-1	TGTGCCAGCAGTTTCACAGGGGGCAAATACAATGAGCAGTTCTTC	CASSFTGGKYNEQFF
NA	TRBV2	NA	13	TRBJ1-4	TGTGCCAGCAGCAGGGAGGCTAATGAAAAACTGTTTTTT	CASSREANEKLFF
TRBD2	TRBV3-1/TRBV3-2	NA	19	TRBJ2-1	TGTGCCAGCAGCCAAGCCCCCGGGACTAGCCGGGTTTTTGGCAATGAGCAGTTCTTC	CASSQAPGTSRVFGNEQFF
NA	TRBV29-1	few	11	TRBJ2-7	TGCAGCGTTGCCAGGGCCGACGAGCAGTACTTC	CSVARADEQYF
NA	TRBV5-1	NA	18	TRBJ2-7	TGCGCCAGCAGCCCCGGACTCCCAGGAGGATTTCCCCCCTACGAGCAGTACTTC	CASSPGLPGGFPPYEQYF
TRBD1	TRBV6-1	few	17	TRBJ2-1	TGTGCCAGCAGTGAAGCACCGGGACAGTCGTCATACAATGAGCAGTTCTTC	CASSEAPGQSSYNEQFF
NA	TRBV5-5	NA	14	TRBJ1-5	TGTGCCAGCAGCTTGGAGGGAGGGATTCAGCCCCAGCATTTT	CASSLEGGIQPQHF
TRBD1	TRBV9	NA	14	TRBJ2-7	TGTGCCAGCAGCACACGGGACAGACCCTTCGAGCAGTACTTC	CASSTRDRPFEQYF
NA	TRBV18	few	15	TRBJ2-5	TGTGCCAGCTCACCAACCGGGACTCAACAAGAGACCCAGTACTTC	CASSPTGTQQETQYF
NA	TRBV7-9	NA	13	TRBJ1-2	TGTGCCAGCAGCTCGACAGAGACTTATGGCTACACCTTC	CASSSTETYGYTF
NA	TRBV19	NA	13	TRBJ2-7	TGTGCCAGTAGTATCCTCGACAGCTACGAGCAGTACTTC	CASSILDSYEQYF
NA	TRBV6-6	NA	16	TRBJ2-2	TGTGCCAGCAGTTACGAGGCCGGCTCGAACACCGGGGAGCTGTTTTTT	CASSYEAGSNTGELFF
NA	TRBV11-2	once	15	TRBJ1-1	TGTGCCAGCAGCTTGGTAAGGGGCATGAACACTGAAGCTTTCTTT	CASSLVRGMNTEAFF
NA	TRBV6-5	NA	15	TRBJ2-2	TGTGCCAGCAGTTCCTCGGGAGCGGTGCCCGGGGAGCTGTTTTTT	CASSSSGAVPGELFF
TRBD1	TRBV5-1	NA	15	TRBJ1-1	TGCGCCAGCAGCTTGGTGGTGACAGGGGCCACTGAAGCTTTCTTT	CASSLVVTGATEAFF